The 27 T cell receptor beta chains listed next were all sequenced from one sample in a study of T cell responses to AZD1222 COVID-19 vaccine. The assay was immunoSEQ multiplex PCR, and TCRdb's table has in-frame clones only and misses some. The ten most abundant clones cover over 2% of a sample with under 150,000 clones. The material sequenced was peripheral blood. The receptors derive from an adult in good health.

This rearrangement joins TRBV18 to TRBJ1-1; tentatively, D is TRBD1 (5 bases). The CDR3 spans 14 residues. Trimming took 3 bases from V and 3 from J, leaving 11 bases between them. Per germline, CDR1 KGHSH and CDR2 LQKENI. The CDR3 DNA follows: TGTGCCAGCTCACCCTCGGGGGAGTACACTGAAGCTTTCTTT. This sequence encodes CASSPSGEYTEAFF.

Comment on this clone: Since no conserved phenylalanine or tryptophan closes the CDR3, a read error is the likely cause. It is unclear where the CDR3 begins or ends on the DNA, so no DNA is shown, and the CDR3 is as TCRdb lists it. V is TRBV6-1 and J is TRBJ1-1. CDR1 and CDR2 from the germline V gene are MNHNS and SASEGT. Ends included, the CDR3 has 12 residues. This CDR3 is CASSEAPGPTRI.

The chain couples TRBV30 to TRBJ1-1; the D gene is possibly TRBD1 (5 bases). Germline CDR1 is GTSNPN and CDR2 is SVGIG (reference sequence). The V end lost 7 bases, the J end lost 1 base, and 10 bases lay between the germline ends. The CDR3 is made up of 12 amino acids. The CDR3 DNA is TGTGCCTTAGACAGAGCGAACACTGAAGCTTTCTTT. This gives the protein CALDRANTEAFF. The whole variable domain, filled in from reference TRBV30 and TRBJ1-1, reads SQTIHQWPATLVQPVGSPLSLECTVEGTSNPNLYWYRQAAGRGLQLLFYSVGIGQISSEVPQNLSASRPQDRQFILSSKKLLLSDSGFYLCALDRANTEAFFGQGTRLTVV.

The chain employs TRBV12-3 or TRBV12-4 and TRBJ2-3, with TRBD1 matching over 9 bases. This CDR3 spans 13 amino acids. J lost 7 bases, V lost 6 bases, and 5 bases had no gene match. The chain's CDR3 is CASRKQGAHTQYF. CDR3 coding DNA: TGTGCCAGCAGAAAACAGGGGGCCCATACGCAGTATTTT.

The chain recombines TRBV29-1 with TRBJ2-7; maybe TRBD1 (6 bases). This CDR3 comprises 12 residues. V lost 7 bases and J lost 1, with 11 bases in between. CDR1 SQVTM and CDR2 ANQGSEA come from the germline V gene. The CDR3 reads CSASTGSYEQYF. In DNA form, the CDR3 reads TGCAGCGCCTCGACAGGTTCCTACGAGCAGTACTTC.

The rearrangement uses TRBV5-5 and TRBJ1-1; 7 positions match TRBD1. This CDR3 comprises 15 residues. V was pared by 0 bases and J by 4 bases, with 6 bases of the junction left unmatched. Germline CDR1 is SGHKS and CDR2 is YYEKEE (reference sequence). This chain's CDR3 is CASSLVSGGSTEAFF. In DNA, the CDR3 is TGTGCCAGCAGCTTGGTTTCAGGGGGGAGCACTGAAGCTTTCTTT.

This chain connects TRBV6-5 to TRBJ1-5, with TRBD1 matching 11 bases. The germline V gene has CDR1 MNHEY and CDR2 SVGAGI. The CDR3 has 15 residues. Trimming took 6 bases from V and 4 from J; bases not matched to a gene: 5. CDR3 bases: TGTGCCAGCAGAGGGGACAGGGGGGGTAATCAGCCCCAGCATTTT. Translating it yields CASRGDRGGNQPQHF.

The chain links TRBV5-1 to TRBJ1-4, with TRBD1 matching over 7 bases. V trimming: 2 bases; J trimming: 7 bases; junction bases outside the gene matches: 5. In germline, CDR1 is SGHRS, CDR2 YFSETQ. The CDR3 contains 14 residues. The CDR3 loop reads CASSFTGVGEKLFF. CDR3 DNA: TGCGCCAGCAGCTTCACAGGGGTCGGTGAAAAACTGTTTTTT.

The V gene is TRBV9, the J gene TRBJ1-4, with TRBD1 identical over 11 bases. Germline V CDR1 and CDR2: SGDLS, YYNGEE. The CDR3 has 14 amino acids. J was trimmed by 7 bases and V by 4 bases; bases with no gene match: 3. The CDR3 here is CASSPGTGGEKLFF. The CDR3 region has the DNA TGTGCCAGCAGCCCAGGGACAGGGGGTGAAAAACTGTTTTTT.

Here the CDR3 reads CASSGQGIGTQYF. CDR3 DNA: TGTGCCAGCAGCGGACAGGGGATTGGGACCCAGTACTTC. V usage is TRBV2 and J usage is TRBJ2-5, with 9 bases matching TRBD1. This CDR3 contains 13 residues. V was clipped by 6 bases and J by 7 bases; unmatched bases: 6. The V gene's germline CDR1 is SNHLY and CDR2 FYNNEI.

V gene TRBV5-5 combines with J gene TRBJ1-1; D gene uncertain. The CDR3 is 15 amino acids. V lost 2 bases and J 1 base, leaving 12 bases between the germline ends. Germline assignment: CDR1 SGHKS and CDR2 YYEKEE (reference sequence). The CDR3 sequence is CASSLVLVPNTEAFF. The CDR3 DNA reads TGTGCCAGCAGCTTAGTATTGGTTCCGAACACTGAAGCTTTCTTT.

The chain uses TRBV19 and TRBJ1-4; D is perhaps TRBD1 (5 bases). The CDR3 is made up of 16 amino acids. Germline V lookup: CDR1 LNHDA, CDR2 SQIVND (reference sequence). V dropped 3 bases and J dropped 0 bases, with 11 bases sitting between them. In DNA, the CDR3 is TGTGCCAGTAGTATGAGGAGGGGTGCAACTAATGAAAAACTGTTTTTT. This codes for CASSMRRGATNEKLFF.

The CDR3 sequence is CAISDPGTQGYNSPLHF. Here the CDR3 DNA reads TGTGCCATCAGTGACCCCGGGACTCAGGGTTATAATTCACCCCTCCACTTT. The V gene is TRBV10-3, the J gene TRBJ1-6; weak D call: TRBD1 (5 bases). Per germline, CDR1 ENHRY and CDR2 SYGVKD. The CDR3 is made up of 17 amino acids. The germline V and J ends were trimmed by 3 bases and 4 bases, with 16 bases remaining between them.

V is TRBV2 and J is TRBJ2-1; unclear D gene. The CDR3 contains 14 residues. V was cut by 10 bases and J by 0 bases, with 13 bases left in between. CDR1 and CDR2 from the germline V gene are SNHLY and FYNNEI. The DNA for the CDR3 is TGTGCCACCTCCGGATTTTTCTCCTACAATGAGCAGTTCTTC. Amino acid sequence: CATSGFFSYNEQFF.

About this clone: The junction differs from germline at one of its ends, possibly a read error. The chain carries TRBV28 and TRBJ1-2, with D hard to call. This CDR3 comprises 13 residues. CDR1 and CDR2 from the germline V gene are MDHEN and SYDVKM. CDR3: CAGSLGTRNGYTF. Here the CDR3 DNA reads TGTGCCGGCAGTTTAGGTACGAGAAATGGCTACACCTTC.

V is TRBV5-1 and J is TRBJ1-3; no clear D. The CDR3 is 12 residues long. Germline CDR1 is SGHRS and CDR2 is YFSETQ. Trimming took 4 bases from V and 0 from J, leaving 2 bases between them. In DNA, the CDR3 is TGCGCCAGCAGCAACTCTGGAAACACCATATATTTT. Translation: CASSNSGNTIYF.

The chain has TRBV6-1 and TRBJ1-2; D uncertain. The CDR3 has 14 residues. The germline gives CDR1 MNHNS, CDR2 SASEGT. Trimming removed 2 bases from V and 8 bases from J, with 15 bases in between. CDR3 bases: TGTGCCAGCAGTGAAACGTGGAGGTTGGGCGGCTACACCTTC. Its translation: CASSETWRLGGYTF.

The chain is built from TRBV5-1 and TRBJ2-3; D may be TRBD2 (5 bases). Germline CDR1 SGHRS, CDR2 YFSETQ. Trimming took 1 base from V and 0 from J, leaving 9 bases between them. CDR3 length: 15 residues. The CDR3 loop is CASSLPPGSTDTQYF. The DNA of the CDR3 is TGCGCCAGCAGCTTGCCTCCGGGGAGCACAGATACGCAGTATTTT.

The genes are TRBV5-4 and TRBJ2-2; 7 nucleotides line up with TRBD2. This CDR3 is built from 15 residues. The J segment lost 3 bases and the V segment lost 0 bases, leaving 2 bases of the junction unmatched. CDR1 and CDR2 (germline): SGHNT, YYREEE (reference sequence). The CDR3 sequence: CASSLEGRDTGELFF. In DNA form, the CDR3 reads TGTGCCAGCAGCTTGGAAGGGAGGGACACCGGGGAGCTGTTTTTT.

The DNA of the CDR3 is TGTGCCAGCAGCCGAGCCGGGACTAGCGCGCAAGAGACCCAGTACTTC. This translates into CASSRAGTSAQETQYF. The chain is built from TRBV27 and TRBJ2-5, with 10 bases identical to TRBD2. The germline V gene has CDR1 MNHEY and CDR2 SMNVEV (reference sequence). Trimming at V came to 6 bases and at J to 2 bases, leaving 9 bases not matched to a gene. The CDR3 is 16 amino acids.

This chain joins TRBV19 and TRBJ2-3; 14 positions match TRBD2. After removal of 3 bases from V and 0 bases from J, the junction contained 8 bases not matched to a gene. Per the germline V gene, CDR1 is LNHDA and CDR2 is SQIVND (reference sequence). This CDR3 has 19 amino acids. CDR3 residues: CASSMPGLAGDMSTDTQYF. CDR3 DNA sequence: TGTGCCAGTAGTATGCCGGGACTAGCGGGGGACATGAGCACAGATACGCAGTATTTT.

CDR3 loop: CASSYGAIPTDTQYF. CDR3 DNA: TGTGCCAGCAGTTACGGGGCTATCCCCACAGATACGCAGTATTTT. The rearrangement uses TRBV6-2 or TRBV6-3 and TRBJ2-3, with D perhaps matching TRBD1 (5 bases). Between the trimmed V and J ends, which lost 2 bases and 2 bases, there was a span of 11 bases. Germline assignment: CDR1 MNHEY and CDR2 SVGEGT. The CDR3 covers 15 residues.

The CDR3 DNA is TGTGCCAGCAGCGAGACAGGGACGGTCACTGAAGCTTTCTTT. It translates to CASSETGTVTEAFF. J is TRBJ1-1 and V is TRBV5-6; 7 nucleotides line up with TRBD1. Unmatched junction bases numbered 7, after V lost 4 bases and J lost 4 bases. The CDR3 loop spans 14 amino acids. Germline V CDR1 and CDR2: SGHDT, YYEEEE.

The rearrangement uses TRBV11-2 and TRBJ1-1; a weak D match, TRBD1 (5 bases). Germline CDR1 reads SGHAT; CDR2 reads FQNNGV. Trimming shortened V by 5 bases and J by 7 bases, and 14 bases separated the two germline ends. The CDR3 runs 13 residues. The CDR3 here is CASSPGLQYEAFF. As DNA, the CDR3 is TGTGCCAGCAGCCCGGGACTGCAGTATGAAGCTTTCTTT.

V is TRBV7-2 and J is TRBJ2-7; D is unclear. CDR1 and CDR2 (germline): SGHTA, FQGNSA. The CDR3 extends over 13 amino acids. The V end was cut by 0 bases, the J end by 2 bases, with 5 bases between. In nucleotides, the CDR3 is TGTGCCAGCAGCTTAGCGCACGCCTACGAGCAGTACTTC. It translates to CASSLAHAYEQYF.

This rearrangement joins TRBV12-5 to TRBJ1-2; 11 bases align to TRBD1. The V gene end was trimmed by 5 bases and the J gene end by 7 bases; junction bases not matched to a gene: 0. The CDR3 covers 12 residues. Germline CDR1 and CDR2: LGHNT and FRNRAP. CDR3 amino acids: CASGGTGGGYTF. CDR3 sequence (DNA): TGTGCTAGTGGTGGGACAGGGGGTGGCTACACCTTC.

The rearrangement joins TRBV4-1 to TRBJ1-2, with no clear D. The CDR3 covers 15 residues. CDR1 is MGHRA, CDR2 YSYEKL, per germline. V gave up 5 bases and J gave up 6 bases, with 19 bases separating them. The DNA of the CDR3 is TGCGCCAGCAGCTCCGTCCTTTATTCTCCCGATGGCTACACCTTC. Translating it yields CASSSVLYSPDGYTF.